Shown below are 21 T cell receptor beta chains from a single sample sequenced in a study of T cells in tumors after PD-1 blockade. Libraries were prepared by immunoSEQ multiplex PCR; TCRdb keeps only in-frame clonotypes and omits some of them. The data show 54,000 or so clones, 80% seen once. The starting material was PBMCs, obtained before anti-PD-1 treatment. The receptor set was obtained from a human donor with basal cell carcinoma.

The chain links TRBV19 to TRBJ1-6; the match to TRBD1 covers 10 bases. The CDR3 is 17 residues long. The germline V gene has CDR1 LNHDA and CDR2 SQIVND (reference sequence). With 3 bases clipped from V and 10 bases from J, the junction kept 12 bases outside the gene matches. The CDR3 nucleotides read TGTGCCAGTAGTATGACCGGGACAGGGGCAGAATGGTCACCCCTCCACTTT. It yields the protein CASSMTGTGAEWSPLHF.

This rearrangement joins TRBV3-1 (or the pseudogene TRBV3-2) to TRBJ2-1; possible D gene TRBD2, 5 bases. V lost 1 base and J lost 1, with 11 bases in between. The CDR3 consists of 16 residues. Germline V CDR1 and CDR2: LGHDT, YNNKEL (reference sequence). The DNA of the CDR3 is TGTGCCAGCAGCCAAGGAAGAACTAGGTCCTACAATGAGCAGTTCTTC. Encoded protein: CASSQGRTRSYNEQFF.

This chain connects TRBV9 to TRBJ2-1, with 7 bases matching TRBD1. CDR1 is SGDLS and CDR2 is YYNGEE in the germline V gene. V trimming: 2 bases; J trimming: 7 bases; junction bases outside the gene matches: 15. The CDR3 has 17 residues. CDR3 sequence reads: CASSVPRDSGLGNEQFF. DNA for the CDR3: TGTGCCAGCAGCGTCCCTAGGGACAGTGGTTTAGGAAATGAGCAGTTCTTC.

The V call is TRBV11-3, the J call TRBJ2-1; D is undetermined. Per the germline V gene, CDR1 is SGHNT and CDR2 is YENEEA. CDR3 size: 11 residues. Between the trimmed V and J ends, which lost 3 bases and 7 bases, there was a span of 4 bases. In DNA, the CDR3 is TGTGCCAGCAGCTTTAGTAATGAGCAGTTCTTC. It is translated as CASSFSNEQFF.

The chain uses TRBV6-5 and TRBJ1-6, with TRBD1 identical over 7 bases. CDR3 length: 13 residues. V trimming: 4 bases; J trimming: 14 bases; junction bases outside the gene matches: 8. Germline-derived CDR1 and CDR2 are MNHEY and SVGAGI. The CDR3 DNA is TGTGCCAGCAGTTTATACAGGGGAGCCACCCTCCACTTT. Translated: CASSLYRGATLHF.

V gene TRBV14 combines with J gene TRBJ2-6, with TRBD2 as a possible D gene (6 bases). The CDR3 covers 19 residues. In germline, CDR1 is SGHDN, CDR2 FVKESK. Trimming removed 4 bases at V and 0 bases at J, with 19 bases between. In DNA form, the CDR3 reads TGTGCCAGCAGCCGGGACTCCGGCGCCCCAAGCTCTGGGGCCAACGTCCTGACTTTC. This codes for CASSRDSGAPSSGANVLTF.

The chain recombines TRBV18 with TRBJ1-3; D is unclear. Trimming pared 5 bases from V and 0 bases from J, leaving 14 bases between. From germline, CDR1 is KGHSH and CDR2 LQKENI. CDR3 size: 16 residues. The CDR3 bases are TGTGCCAGCTCAGAGGTTTGGACCAACTCTGGAAACACCATATATTTT. Amino acids: CASSEVWTNSGNTIYF.

The table lists this clone with a count of one. The chain carries TRBV19 and TRBJ1-5; D is unclear. The V end lost 4 bases, the J end lost 1 base, and 11 bases lay between the germline ends. The CDR3 is made up of 15 amino acids. Per germline, CDR1 LNHDA and CDR2 SQIVND (reference sequence). The CDR3 loop reads CASSNSDGSNQPQHF. CDR3 nucleotide sequence: TGTGCCAGTAGTAACTCGGACGGGAGCAATCAGCCCCAGCATTTT.

The chain has TRBV7-2 and TRBJ2-3; D not certain. Germline V CDR1 and CDR2: SGHTA, FQGNSA. Trimming stripped 0 bases from V and 7 bases from J, with 11 bases between. The CDR3 loop spans 14 amino acids. CDR3 DNA sequence: TGTGCCAGCAGCTTAGCGGCCGGCGCAAATACGCAGTATTTT. As protein: CASSLAAGANTQYF.

This clone was picked up one time. The gene calls are TRBV30 and TRBJ2-6; 9 nucleotides match TRBD1. CDR1 and CDR2 from the germline V gene are GTSNPN and SVGIG (reference sequence). After removal of 2 bases from V and 0 bases from J, the junction contained 2 bases not matched to a gene. This CDR3 spans 16 amino acids. The CDR3 DNA follows: TGTGCCTGGAGTAGACAGGGGGTCTCTGGGGCCAACGTCCTGACTTTC. This encodes CAWSRQGVSGANVLTF.

In the case of this clone: The same CDR3 can be traced to other DNA sequences in this sample. The rearrangement uses TRBV7-2 and TRBJ2-7, with D possibly called TRBD1 or TRBD2 (5 bases each). CDR1 is SGHTA, CDR2 FQGNSA, per germline. The CDR3 runs to 14 residues. Trimming stripped 0 bases from V and 1 base from J, with 7 bases between. The CDR3 protein is CASSLAGESYEQYF. In DNA, the CDR3 is TGTGCCAGCAGCTTAGCGGGGGAGTCCTACGAGCAGTACTTC.

This chain uses TRBV5-4 with TRBJ2-5, with 7 nucleotides matching TRBD2. The CDR3 has 15 residues. Trimming at V came to 3 bases and at J to 5 bases, leaving 10 bases not matched to a gene. CDR1 is SGHNT and CDR2 is YYREEE in the germline V gene (reference sequence). The DNA of the CDR3 is TGTGCCAGCAGCTCTGGGACTAACCGGCCCGAGACCCAGTACTTC. This encodes CASSSGTNRPETQYF.

This clone has a single count. The chain links TRBV5-4 to TRBJ1-2; possible D gene TRBD1, 5 bases. From germline, CDR1 is SGHNT and CDR2 YYREEE (reference sequence). CDR3 size: 16 residues. V was clipped by 3 bases and J by 4 bases, with 19 bases between them. CDR3 loop: CASSSTWGRVSYGYTF. The CDR3 nucleotides are TGTGCCAGCAGCTCCACCTGGGGCAGGGTGAGCTATGGCTACACCTTC.

The chain links TRBV5-6 to TRBJ2-4, with D perhaps matching TRBD1 (6 bases). The CDR3 is 16 residues long. The germline V gene encodes CDR1 SGHDT and CDR2 YYEEEE. Trimming left V 4 bases short and J 0 bases short, with 14 bases between. CDR3 in DNA: TGTGCCAGCAGCCGGGACACCACCCTAGCCAAAAACATTCAGTACTTC. As protein: CASSRDTTLAKNIQYF.

This chain uses TRBV3-1 (or the pseudogene TRBV3-2) with TRBJ1-3; tentatively, D is TRBD1 (6 bases). This CDR3 has 17 amino acids. CDR1 LGHDT and CDR2 YNNKEL come from the germline V gene (reference sequence). Trimming removed 4 bases from V and 4 bases from J, with 20 bases in between. In DNA form, the CDR3 reads TGTGCCAGCAGCCCCTCGATGATGGGGGGCGCGGGAAACACCATATATTTT. Protein sequence: CASSPSMMGGAGNTIYF.

V and J are TRBV4-1 and TRBJ1-4, with 9 bases identical to TRBD1. This CDR3 region has 16 residues. The V segment lost 4 bases and the J segment 8 bases; nucleotides outside the gene matches: 11. Germline CDR1 and CDR2: MGHRA and YSYEKL. The CDR3 DNA reads TGCGCCAGCAGCCTGGGGTGGGGGACAGGGCGGGAAAAACTGTTTTTT. This gives the protein CASSLGWGTGREKLFF.

The rearrangement joins TRBV7-9 to TRBJ2-1; D not resolved. The CDR3 runs 12 residues. Trimming removed 7 bases from V and 11 bases from J, with 15 bases in between. Germline loops: CDR1 SEHNR, CDR2 FQNEAQ (reference sequence). Written as DNA, the CDR3 is TGTGCCAGCAACCGCGGTGGGGAAAAGCAGTTCTTC. Its translation is CASNRGGEKQFF. The variable domain in full, completed from reference TRBV7-9 and TRBJ2-1, reads DTGVSQNPRHKITKRGQNVTFRCDPISEHNRLYWYRQTLGQGPEFLTYFQNEAQLEKSRLLSDRFSAERPKGSFSTLEIQRTEQGDSAMYLCASNRGGEKQFFGPGTRLTVL.

V is TRBV3-1 (or the pseudogene TRBV3-2) and J is TRBJ2-3; the match to TRBD2 covers 13 bases. The germline gives CDR1 LGHDT, CDR2 YNNKEL (reference sequence). This CDR3 is built from 18 residues. The junction had 9 bases not matched to a gene; V was cut back by 4 bases and J by 2 bases. CDR3 DNA sequence: TGTGCCAGCAGCCGAAGACTAGCGGGGGGCCAGAACACAGATACGCAGTATTTT. Protein product: CASSRRLAGGQNTDTQYF.

A single count supports this clone. The V gene is TRBV30, the J gene TRBJ2-7; the match to TRBD1 covers 9 bases. The germline CDR1 and CDR2 sequences are GTSNPN and SVGIG (reference sequence). This CDR3 spans 13 amino acids. The J segment lost 6 bases and the V segment lost 5 bases, leaving 8 bases of the junction unmatched. The CDR3 DNA sequence: TGTGCCTGGCAACGGGACAGGGACGGCGAGCAGTACTTC. It translates to CAWQRDRDGEQYF. Looking up the rest from reference TRBV30 and TRBJ2-7 gives the full variable domain: SQTIHQWPATLVQPVGSPLSLECTVEGTSNPNLYWYRQAAGRGLQLLFYSVGIGQISSEVPQNLSASRPQDRQFILSSKKLLLSDSGFYLCAWQRDRDGEQYFGPGTRLTVT.

V is TRBV3-1 (or the pseudogene TRBV3-2) and J is TRBJ2-2; D call uncertain. V lost 1 base and J lost 8, with 8 bases in between. The CDR3 has 13 residues. Germline CDR1 is LGHDT and CDR2 is YNNKEL (reference sequence). The CDR3 protein is CASSQVGSGELFF. The DNA for the CDR3 is TGTGCCAGCAGCCAAGTGGGGTCAGGGGAGCTGTTTTTT.

The rearrangement uses TRBV19 and TRBJ1-5; maybe TRBD1 (6 bases). Trimming took 3 bases from V and 4 from J, leaving 19 bases between them. The CDR3 loop spans 17 amino acids. Per germline, CDR1 LNHDA and CDR2 SQIVND (reference sequence). The CDR3 sequence: CASSMFRTGLRNQPQHF. The DNA of the CDR3 is TGTGCCAGTAGTATGTTTCGAACAGGGCTGCGAAATCAGCCCCAGCATTTT.